The present TCR beta chain was sequenced within a study of blood T cell repertoires in COVID-19. Study-wide background: Sites in the United States, Italy and Spain provided acute and convalescent COVID-19 samples. T cells, B-cell-depleted T cells, or PBMCs supplied cDNA or gDNA.

The V gene's germline CDR1 is MRHNA and CDR2 SNTAGT. The CDR3 runs to 11 residues. As handled by the study authors: Nucleated cell number was recorded as an estimate derived from reference gene primer amplification. The protocol was immunoSEQ multiplex PCR, while the TCRdb copy is restricted to in-frame clones and leaves out a portion. V, J and clone size are taken as reported in that table, and D and trimming were inferred from the DNA itself. The sample yields 84,000 or so clones, roughly four fifths seen once. As concerns this clone: One end of the junction varies from germline; a read error may be responsible.

Sequencing used peripheral blood. The chain carries TRBV6-4 and TRBJ1-2; tentative D call: TRBD1 (5 bases). This receptor was taken from a woman at least 80 years old with acute or convalescent COVID-19. CDR3 nucleotides: TGTGCCAGCACCCAAGGACACTCGTTTTACTTC. Its translation: CASTQGHSFYF.